A selection of T cell receptor beta chains follows, all from one sample in a study of shared clonotypes between healthy human individuals. Method: immunoSEQ multiplex PCR; TCRdb's copy keeps in-frame clones and lacks some. The sample yields around 700,000 clones, around 67% seen once. What was sequenced was memory CD4+ T cells sorted from blood. Receptor source: a woman in her 30s in good health. CDR3s include the opening cysteine and the closing phenylalanine or tryptophan. A D gene is named only where the DNA matches it firmly. A row's size may be missing; if present it is once, few, many or a size class.

D gene,V gene,J gene,clone size,CDR3 protein,CDR3 DNA
.,TRBV7-6,TRBJ1-1,.,CASSLGLGKNTEAFF,TGTGCCAGCAGCTTAGGTCTGGGGAAGAACACTGAAGCTTTCTTT
TRBD1,TRBV28,TRBJ2-7,.,CASSPAGTGSHEQYF,TGTGCCAGCAGCCCCGCCGGGACAGGGTCCCACGAGCAGTACTTC
TRBD2,TRBV7-9,TRBJ2-2,.,CATQAGVSTGELFF,TGTGCCACTCAGGCGGGAGTTTCAACCGGGGAGCTGTTTTTT
TRBD1,TRBV11-2,TRBJ1-1,once,CASRSNRGRTGTEAFF,TGTGCCAGCAGGTCAAACAGGGGGCGGACCGGCACTGAAGCTTTCTTT
TRBD2,TRBV11-2,TRBJ2-3,.,CASSRTTSGRSTDTQYF,TGTGCCAGCAGCCGGACGACTAGCGGGAGAAGCACAGATACGCAGTATTTT
.,TRBV4-2,TRBJ2-7,few,CASSQSNRDYEQYF,TGTGCCAGCAGCCAATCGAACAGGGACTACGAGCAGTACTTC
.,TRBV11-2,TRBJ2-2,.,CASSLGPDTGELFF,TGTGCCAGCAGCTTAGGCCCCGACACCGGGGAGCTGTTTTTT
TRBD2,TRBV9,TRBJ2-7,.,CASNPAGEAFEQYF,TGTGCCAGCAACCCGGCGGGAGAGGCTTTCGAGCAGTACTTC
.,TRBV25-1,TRBJ1-1,.,CASSAGGVTEAFF,TGTGCCAGCAGTGCCGGTGGGGTCACTGAAGCTTTCTTT
.,TRBV6-1,TRBJ2-5,once,CASSEATEETQYF,TGTGCCAGCAGTGAAGCCACCGAAGAGACCCAGTACTTC
.,TRBV5-5,TRBJ1-2,.,CASTNNYGYTF,TGTGCCAGCACAAATAACTATGGCTACACCTTC
TRBD2,TRBV19,TRBJ2-1,.,CASSMGGRAGSYNEQFF,TGTGCCAGTAGTATGGGCGGGAGGGCCGGGTCCTACAATGAGCAGTTCTTC
.,TRBV19,TRBJ1-1,.,CASSNPARGWDTEAFF,TGTGCCAGTAGTAACCCTGCCAGGGGCTGGGACACTGAAGCTTTCTTT
.,TRBV7-9,TRBJ2-2,.,CASSYRNWNTGELFF,TGTGCCAGCAGCTACAGGAATTGGAACACCGGGGAGCTGTTTTTT
TRBD1,TRBV10-3,TRBJ2-3,few,CAIRPGQGSTDTQYF,TGTGCCATCAGACCGGGACAGGGGAGCACAGATACGCAGTATTTT
.,TRBV5-4,TRBJ2-7,once,CASSSAGNFYEQYF,TGTGCCAGCAGCTCCGCCGGGAACTTCTACGAGCAGTACTTC
TRBD2,TRBV28,TRBJ2-1,.,CASSISGRVRFF,TGTGCCAGCAGTATTAGCGGGAGGGTTAGGTTCTTC
.,TRBV5-1,TRBJ2-7,.,CASSLDRDPYEQYF,TGCGCCAGCAGCTTGGACAGGGACCCCTACGAGCAGTACTTC
.,TRBV7-3,TRBJ2-3,.,CASSLHSDTQYF,TGTGCCAGCAGCCTTCACTCGGATACGCAGTATTTT
TRBD2,TRBV4-1,TRBJ2-1,.,CASSQGGLAGSYNEQFF,TGCGCCAGCAGCCAAGGAGGACTAGCGGGCTCCTACAATGAGCAGTTCTTC
.,TRBV15,TRBJ1-4,many,CATSHQDYEKLFF,TGTGCCACCTCCCACCAGGATTATGAAAAACTGTTTTTT
.,TRBV2,TRBJ2-1,.,CASSPGVGEQFF,TGTGCCAGCAGCCCAGGGGTTGGTGAGCAGTTCTTC
TRBD1,TRBV5-1,TRBJ1-1,.,CASSYRGVTEAFF,TGCGCCAGCAGCTACAGGGGCGTCACTGAAGCTTTCTTT
TRBD1,TRBV20-1,TRBJ1-2,few,CSAGDLGQHF,TGCAGTGCTGGCGACCTGGGACAGCACTTC
.,TRBV6-1,TRBJ2-7,few,CASTKRDPDEQYF,TGTGCCAGCACCAAAAGGGACCCGGACGAGCAGTACTTC
.,TRBV5-4,TRBJ2-2,.,CASSSYASITGELFF,TGTGCCAGCAGCTCCTACGCCTCGATCACCGGGGAGCTGTTTTTT
TRBD1,TRBV5-1,TRBJ2-1,many,CASSPQTGLVNEQFF,TGCGCCAGCAGCCCTCAGACAGGGCTGGTCAATGAGCAGTTCTTC
TRBD1,TRBV29-1,TRBJ2-5,.,CSVRQGQETQYF,TGCAGCGTCCGACAGGGTCAAGAGACCCAGTACTTC
TRBD2,TRBV5-1,TRBJ2-1,.,CASSLGAGASYNEQFF,TGCGCCAGCAGCTTGGGAGCGGGAGCCTCCTACAATGAGCAGTTCTTC
TRBD1,TRBV10-2,TRBJ1-1,few,CASSIIGQGLPGTEAFF,TGCGCCAGCAGTATCATCGGACAGGGATTACCAGGCACTGAAGCTTTCTTT
.,TRBV18,TRBJ2-5,.,CASSPWAGRGGETQYF,TGTGCCAGCTCACCATGGGCAGGGCGAGGAGGAGAGACCCAGTACTTC
TRBD2,TRBV14,TRBJ2-1,.,CASSQRLAGGNEQFF,TGTGCCAGCAGCCAAAGACTAGCGGGAGGGAATGAGCAGTTCTTC
TRBD1,TRBV28,TRBJ1-4,.,CASSFKRQGSRKLFF,TGTGCCAGCAGTTTCAAACGACAGGGGAGTCGAAAACTGTTTTTT
.,TRBV2,TRBJ1-2,.,CASGRVPMSDYGYTF,TGTGCCAGCGGGAGGGTACCTATGAGTGACTATGGCTACACCTTC